Reported below is one TCR beta chain. Its matching antigen is unknown. The record originates from a study of shared clonotypes between healthy human individuals. CDR1 SNHLY and CDR2 FYNNEI come from the germline V gene. The length of the CDR3 is 16 residues. Trimming shortened V by 0 bases and J by 0 bases, and 9 bases separated the two germline ends. Method: immunoSEQ multiplex PCR; TCRdb's copy keeps in-frame clones and lacks some. Of around 2,000,000 clones listed, approximately 94% are singletons. Only CD45RO-negative cells positively selected for CCR7 counted as naive CD8 cells, so terminally differentiated effector memory CD45RA+ cells were excluded. Whole-study results and caveats: Shared across a handful of donors were around 5% of the naive CD4 clonotypes.

Sequenced input: naive CD8+ T cells sorted from blood. The V call is TRBV2, the J call TRBJ1-5; D remains ambiguous. The TCR comes from a young man in good health. The CDR3 is CASSEARASSNQPQHF. For the CDR3, the DNA is TGTGCCAGCAGTGAAGCTCGGGCCAGTAGCAATCAGCCCCAGCATTTT.